The 10 T cell receptor beta chains below were found in one sample sequenced in a study of T cells after yellow fever vaccination. TCRdb redid the calling of the 5' RACE reads with MiXCR, one entry per CDR3 protein. This table has some 320,000 distinct CDR3 sequences, 4.1% appearing once. Sequenced here: PBMCs, sampled 5 days after the yellow fever booster vaccination. The receptors were sampled from a man between 18 and 35 years old who received the YFV17D yellow fever vaccine.

This clonotype has only a few counts. The chain couples TRBV18 to TRBJ2-7; the D gene is possibly TRBD2 (5 bases). The germline V gene has CDR1 KGHSH and CDR2 LQKENI. The CDR3 has 14 amino acids. Trimming pared 6 bases from V and 6 bases from J, leaving 18 bases between. The CDR3 spells CASSASNRDGEQYF. CDR3 DNA: TGTGCCAGCTCCGCAAGTAACCGGGATGGCGAGCAGTACTTC.

This chain connects TRBV7-9 to TRBJ2-7; D possibly corresponds to TRBD2 (5 bases). This CDR3 comprises 13 residues. Germline V CDR1 and CDR2: SEHNR, FQNEAQ (reference sequence). V was pared by 3 bases and J by 6 bases, with 12 bases between. This CDR3 is CASSFRELGEQYF. CDR3 in DNA: TGTGCCAGCAGCTTTCGGGAATTGGGCGAGCAGTACTTC.

The V and J genes are TRBV5-1 and TRBJ2-7, with a weak D call TRBD1 (5 bases). The CDR3 covers 14 residues. V lost 4 bases, J lost 4 bases, and 15 bases lay in between. Germline CDR1 reads SGHRS; CDR2 reads YFSETQ. CDR3 sequence: CASSTLPSGYEQYF. CDR3 DNA sequence: TGCGCCAGCAGCACCCTACCTTCAGGGTACGAGCAGTACTTC.

The chain joins TRBV12-3 or TRBV12-4 to TRBJ1-5; 7 bases are shared with TRBD1. The junction had 5 bases not matched to a gene; V was cut back by 3 bases and J by 0 bases. The CDR3 covers 16 residues. The DNA for the CDR3 is TGTGCCAGCAGTTTCTCCGGGACAGCTAGCAATCAGCCCCAGCATTTT. Translated, it gives CASSFSGTASNQPQHF.

This clonotype was recorded many times. The CDR3, as DNA: TGTGCCAGCAGCCCCAGGACAGCGCTAACCTACGAGCAGTACTTC. This translates into CASSPRTALTYEQYF. The genes are TRBV7-9 and TRBJ2-7, with TRBD1 as a possible D gene (6 bases). The germline CDR1 and CDR2 sequences are SEHNR and FQNEAQ (reference sequence). The CDR3 totals 15 residues. The germline V and J ends were trimmed by 5 bases and 2 bases, with 16 bases remaining between them.

This clonotype was seen a handful of times. J is TRBJ1-2 and V is TRBV30; no clear D gene. Trimming took 4 bases from V and 2 from J, leaving 11 bases between them. Per the germline V gene, CDR1 is GTSNPN and CDR2 is SVGIG (reference sequence). CDR3 length: 13 residues. CDR3 residues: CAWTTERNYGYTF. The CDR3, as DNA: TGTGCCTGGACTACGGAGAGAAACTATGGCTACACCTTC.

This clonotype was seen repeatedly, ten times or more. The J gene is TRBJ2-7, the V gene TRBV6-6, with 8 bases fitting TRBD1. The CDR3 loop spans 14 amino acids. Germline trimming cut 5 bases from V and 3 bases from J; bases unmatched to any gene: 6. Germline CDR1 is MNHNY and CDR2 is SVGAGI (reference sequence). The CDR3: CASSIQGAVYEQYF. The CDR3, as DNA: TGTGCCAGCAGTATCCAGGGGGCAGTCTACGAGCAGTACTTC.

This clonotype occurred many times. The V gene is TRBV5-5, the J gene TRBJ2-2, with a tentative D call TRBD1 (6 bases). The CDR3 is made up of 13 amino acids. V lost 6 bases and J lost 1, with 7 bases in between. Looked up from germline, CDR1 is SGHKS and CDR2 is YYEKEE (reference sequence). The CDR3 loop is CASTTGNTGELFF. The CDR3 bases are TGTGCCAGCACGACAGGGAACACCGGGGAGCTGTTTTTT.

Many counts were recorded for this clonotype. The V and J genes are TRBV20-1 and TRBJ1-1, with TRBD1 matching over 9 bases. The junction had 0 bases not matched to a gene; V was cut back by 1 base and J by 3 bases. Germline V gives CDR1 DFQATT, CDR2 SNEGSKA (reference sequence). The length of the CDR3 is 13 residues. CDR3 DNA sequence: TGCAGTGCTAGAGGGACAGGGGACACTGAAGCTTTCTTT. Amino acids: CSARGTGDTEAFF.

DNA for the CDR3: TGTGCCAGCGCTCCGGGACAGGCGAACACCGGGGAGCTGTTTTTT. Its translation is CASAPGQANTGELFF. The J gene is TRBJ2-2, the V gene TRBV2; 8 nucleotides align to TRBD1. The V gene end was trimmed by 8 bases and the J gene end by 0 bases; junction bases not matched to a gene: 5. CDR1 and CDR2 from the germline V gene are SNHLY and FYNNEI. CDR3 length: 15 amino acids.